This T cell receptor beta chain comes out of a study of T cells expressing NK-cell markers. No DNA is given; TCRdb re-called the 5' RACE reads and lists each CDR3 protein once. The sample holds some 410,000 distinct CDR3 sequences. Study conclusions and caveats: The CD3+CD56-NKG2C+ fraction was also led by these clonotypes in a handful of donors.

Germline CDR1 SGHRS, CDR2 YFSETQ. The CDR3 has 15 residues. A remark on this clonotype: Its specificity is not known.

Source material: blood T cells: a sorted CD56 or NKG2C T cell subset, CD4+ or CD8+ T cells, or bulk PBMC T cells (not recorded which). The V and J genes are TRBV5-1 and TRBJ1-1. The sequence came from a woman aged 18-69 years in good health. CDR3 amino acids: CASSLDRTMNTEAFF.